This TCR beta chain emerged from a study of T-cell memory formation after mild COVID-19. The table lists this clonotype with a few counts. Trimming took off 0 bases at V and 3 bases at J, with 5 bases between the two ends. Germline V gives CDR1 LNHDA, CDR2 SQIVND (reference sequence). This CDR3 has 13 residues. MiXCR, applied by TCRdb to the 5' RACE reads, yields one record per CDR3 protein. The table has some 450,000 distinct CDR3 sequences, 20% seen once. The sample comprised PBMCs or a T cell subset sorted from them (not recorded which). The TCR was taken from an adult woman who had mild COVID-19 (a few samples of this study predate the infection). Cell type and time point are not known. V is TRBV19 and J is TRBJ1-1; D gene ambiguous. The DNA for the CDR3 is TGTGCCAGTAGTATAGATAGGCACACTGAAGCTTTCTTT. It translates to CASSIDRHTEAFF.